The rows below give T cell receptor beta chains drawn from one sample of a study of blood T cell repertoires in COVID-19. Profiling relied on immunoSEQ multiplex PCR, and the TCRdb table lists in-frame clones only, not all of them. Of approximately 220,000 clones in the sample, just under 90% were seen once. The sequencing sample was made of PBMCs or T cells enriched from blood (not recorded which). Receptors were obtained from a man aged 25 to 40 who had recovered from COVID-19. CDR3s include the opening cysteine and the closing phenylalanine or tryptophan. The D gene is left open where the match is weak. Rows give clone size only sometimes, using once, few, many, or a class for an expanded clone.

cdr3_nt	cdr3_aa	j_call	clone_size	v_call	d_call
TGTGCCAGCAGCTTGTCCGGGACAGGGACCCAAGAGACCCAGTACTTC	CASSLSGTGTQETQYF	TRBJ2-5	NA	TRBV5-4	TRBD1
TGTGCCACCGCCTTAACTTTGAACACTGAAGCTTTCTTT	CATALTLNTEAFF	TRBJ1-1	NA	TRBV19	NA
TGTGCCAGCAGCCGCCAAAATAGCGGTAAAGAGACCCAGTACTTC	CASSRQNSGKETQYF	TRBJ2-5	NA	TRBV7-2	NA
TGTGCCAGCAGTTTATTGGCCCCCAATGAGCAGTTCTTC	CASSLLAPNEQFF	TRBJ2-1	NA	TRBV28	NA
TGTGCCAGCAGCCAGACGAGTAGCGGGAATATAGCCGGGGCCCAGTACTTC	CASSQTSSGNIAGAQYF	TRBJ2-5	NA	TRBV3-1/TRBV3-2	TRBD2
TGTGCCAGCAGCGACCGGACAGGGGCAAGCTCCTACAATGAGCAGTTCTTC	CASSDRTGASSYNEQFF	TRBJ2-1	NA	TRBV7-6	TRBD1
TGTGCCAGCAGTCTTGGCGTGCTCGGGTACAATGAGCAGTTCTTC	CASSLGVLGYNEQFF	TRBJ2-1	few	TRBV6-2/TRBV6-3	NA
TGTGCCAGCAGTTACTCTAGGGGTGAAGGGACCCAGTACTTC	CASSYSRGEGTQYF	TRBJ2-5	NA	TRBV6-2/TRBV6-3	NA
TGTGCCAGCTCGGTCAGTCAGGGAGAGACCCAGTACTTC	CASSVSQGETQYF	TRBJ2-5	NA	TRBV18	NA
TGTGCCAGCAGTTTGTTCGGTATCTCCGGGACTAGAGCCTACGAGCAGTACTTC	CASSLFGISGTRAYEQYF	TRBJ2-7	NA	TRBV28	TRBD2
TGTGCCACCAGCAGAGATAGCGGTGTCGGTTACAATGAGCAGTTCTTC	CATSRDSGVGYNEQFF	TRBJ2-1	NA	TRBV15	NA
TGTGCCAGTAGCGGGACAGGGGTTGCTGAACAGCCCCAGCATTTT	CASSGTGVAEQPQHF	TRBJ1-5	NA	TRBV19	TRBD1
TGTGCCAGCAGTCCTAGGACATACAATAATTCACCCCTCCACTTT	CASSPRTYNNSPLHF	TRBJ1-6	NA	TRBV27	NA